This T cell receptor (beta chain) originates from a study of CD8 T cells in ankylosing spondylitis. A quantitative 5'-RACE method, one with molecular barcodes, was used to make TCR beta libraries. TCRdb reprocessed the 5' RACE reads via MiXCR and lists one record per CDR3 protein. The sample shows hundreds of thousands of distinct CDR3 sequences, roughly 25% of them seen only once. The study, taken as a whole, reports: In synovial fluid and blood from reactive arthritis, some motif variants were previously reported. From matched ankylosing spondylitis synovial fluid, disease-linked clones were reportedly recovered at significantly enriched levels.

Worth noting for this clonotype: Its cognate antigen is unknown.

The CDR3 has 13 amino acids. V lost 0 bases and J 4 bases, leaving 7 bases between the germline ends. Per the germline V gene, CDR1 is DFQATT and CDR2 is SNEGSKA (reference sequence). The receptor was derived from a male donor with ankylosing spondylitis or in good health (not recorded which). The rearrangement uses TRBV20-1 and TRBJ2-1; D not resolved. The sequenced sample was blood, either unsorted or a sorted T cell fraction (not recorded which). The CDR3 DNA reads TGCAGTGCTAGAGAGGGCGGATACAATGAGCAGTTCTTC. The encoded protein is CSAREGGYNEQFF.